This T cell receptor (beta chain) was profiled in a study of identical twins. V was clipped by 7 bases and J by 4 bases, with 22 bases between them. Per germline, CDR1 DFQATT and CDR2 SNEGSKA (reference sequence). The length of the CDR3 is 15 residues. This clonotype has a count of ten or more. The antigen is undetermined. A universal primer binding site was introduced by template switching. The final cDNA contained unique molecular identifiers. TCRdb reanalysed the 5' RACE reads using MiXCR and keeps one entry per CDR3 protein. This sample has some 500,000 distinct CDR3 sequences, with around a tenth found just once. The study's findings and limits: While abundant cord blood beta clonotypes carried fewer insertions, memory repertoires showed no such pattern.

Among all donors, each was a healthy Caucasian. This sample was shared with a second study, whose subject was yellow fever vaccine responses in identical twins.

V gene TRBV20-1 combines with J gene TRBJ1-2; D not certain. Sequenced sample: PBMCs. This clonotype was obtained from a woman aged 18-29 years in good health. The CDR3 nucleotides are TGCAGTGGGTCAAGTGGACCACCCCCCCGCTATGGCTACACCTTC. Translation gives CSGSSGPPPRYGYTF.